This T cell receptor (beta chain) was retrieved from a study of T cell responses to AZD1222 COVID-19 vaccine. Study context: Pooled samples include second doses given at about 4 or 12 weeks.

V gave up 4 bases and J gave up 4 bases; unmatched junction bases: 9. The germline V gene has CDR1 LGHDT and CDR2 YNNKEL (reference sequence). The CDR3 totals 16 residues. Profiled with immunoSEQ multiplex PCR; TCRdb holds only in-frame clones, not every one. Counted here are over 150,000 clones, roughly 92% occurring once; the ten biggest clones make up more than 1.5%. The chain couples TRBV3-1 (or the pseudogene TRBV3-2) to TRBJ2-3, with TRBD2 identical over 9 bases. This sequence originates from an adult in good health. The specimen comprised peripheral blood, sampled on day 0 of AZD1222 vaccination. This chain's CDR3 is CASSRRTSEAADTQYF. The CDR3 DNA is TGTGCCAGCAGCCGCCGGACTAGCGAGGCCGCAGATACGCAGTATTTT.